The 7 T cell receptor beta chains presented below share a single source sample, sequenced in a study of T cells in Graves' hyperthyroidism and ophthalmopathy. Researchers amplified the TCR beta CDR3 regions from RNA transcripts. The TCR CDR3 was amplified in a first-round RT-PCR using the HTBI primer set. A single record per CDR3 protein comes from TCRdb applying MiXCR to the multiplex PCR reads. The sample includes around 280,000 distinct CDR3 sequences, more than 10% of them seen just once. Sequenced material: blood. Receptors originate from a woman under 40 with Graves' hyperthyroidism that later progressed to Graves' ophthalmopathy.

Turning to this clonotype: The junction departs from germline at one end; a sequencing error may be responsible. The V and J genes are TRBV5-5 and TRBJ1-6; D unclear. The CDR3 covers 18 residues. The germline CDR1 and CDR2 sequences are SGHKS and YYEKEE (reference sequence). CDR3 loop: CASSQDHVSSSYNSPLHF. DNA of the CDR3: TGCGCCAGCAGCCAAGATCATGTTTCCAGCTCCTATAATTCACCCCTCCACTTT.

Of note for this clonotype: Germline is not matched at one junction end, which may reflect a read error. The genes are TRBV9 and TRBJ2-1; a possible D gene is TRBD2 (5 bases). CDR1 is SGDLS, CDR2 YYNGEE, per germline. CDR3 length: 12 residues. CDR3 coding DNA: TGTGCCGGCAGCGTATACGAGGGTGAGCAGTTCTTC. Encoded protein: CAGSVYEGEQFF.

This clonotype was seen repeatedly, ten times or more. The chain recombines TRBV2 with TRBJ2-6; no firm D call. CDR3 length equals 13 residues. V was trimmed by 6 bases and J by 2 bases, leaving 5 bases between them. Germline CDR1 SNHLY, CDR2 FYNNEI. DNA for the CDR3: TGTGCCAGCAGGGTAACTGGGGCCAACGTCCTGACTTTC. Translation: CASRVTGANVLTF.

This clonotype came up many times. This chain uses TRBV3-2 with TRBJ1-1. TRBV3-2 is marked as a pseudogene. The CDR3 totals 10 residues. CDR3 sequence reads: CASTRGEAFF. In nucleotides, the CDR3 is TGTGCCAGCACCCGCGGGGAAGCTTTCTTT.

This chain connects TRBV19 to TRBJ1-2, with D uncertain. CDR3 length: 12 amino acids. V lost 4 bases and J 9 bases, leaving 12 bases between the germline ends. Germline lookup yields CDR1 LNHDA and CDR2 SQIVND (reference sequence). The CDR3 DNA sequence: TGTGCCAGTAGTACCCCCGGCGGAAGCTACACCTTC. Its protein product is CASSTPGGSYTF.

This clonotype was seen ten or more times. V is TRBV7-2 and J is TRBJ2-3; D is unresolved. CDR3 size: 13 residues. Trimming pared 2 bases from V and 3 bases from J, leaving 6 bases between. Germline assignment: CDR1 SGHTA and CDR2 FQGNSA. This CDR3 is CASSLLPTDTQYF. The CDR3 coding sequence is TGTGCCAGCAGCTTACTCCCAACAGATACGCAGTATTTT.

As concerns this clonotype: A much larger clone is a single base away; this may be a read error. This chain links TRBV27 with TRBJ2-1; the D is unclear. V lost 4 bases to trimming and J lost 0 bases, with 10 bases between them. The CDR3 extends over 15 amino acids. Per germline, CDR1 MNHEY and CDR2 SMNVEV (reference sequence). CDR3: CASSSSDDSYNEQFF. DNA of the CDR3: TGTGCCAGCAGTTCGAGCGATGACTCCTACAATGAGCAGTTCTTC.